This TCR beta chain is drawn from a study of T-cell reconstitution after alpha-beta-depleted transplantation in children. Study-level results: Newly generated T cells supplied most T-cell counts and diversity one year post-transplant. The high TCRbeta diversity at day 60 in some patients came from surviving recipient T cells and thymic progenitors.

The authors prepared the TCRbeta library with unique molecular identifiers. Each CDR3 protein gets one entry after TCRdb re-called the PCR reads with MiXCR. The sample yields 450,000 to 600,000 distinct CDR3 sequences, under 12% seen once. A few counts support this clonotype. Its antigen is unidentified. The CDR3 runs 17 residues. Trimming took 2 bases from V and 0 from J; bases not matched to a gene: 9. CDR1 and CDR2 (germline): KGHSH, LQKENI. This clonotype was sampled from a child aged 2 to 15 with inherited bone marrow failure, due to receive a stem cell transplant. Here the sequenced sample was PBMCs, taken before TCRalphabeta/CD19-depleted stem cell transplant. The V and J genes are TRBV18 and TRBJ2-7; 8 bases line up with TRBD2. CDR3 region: CASSPGLREELSYEQYF. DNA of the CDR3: TGTGCCAGCTCACCAGGGCTGCGGGAGGAGCTCTCCTACGAGCAGTACTTC.